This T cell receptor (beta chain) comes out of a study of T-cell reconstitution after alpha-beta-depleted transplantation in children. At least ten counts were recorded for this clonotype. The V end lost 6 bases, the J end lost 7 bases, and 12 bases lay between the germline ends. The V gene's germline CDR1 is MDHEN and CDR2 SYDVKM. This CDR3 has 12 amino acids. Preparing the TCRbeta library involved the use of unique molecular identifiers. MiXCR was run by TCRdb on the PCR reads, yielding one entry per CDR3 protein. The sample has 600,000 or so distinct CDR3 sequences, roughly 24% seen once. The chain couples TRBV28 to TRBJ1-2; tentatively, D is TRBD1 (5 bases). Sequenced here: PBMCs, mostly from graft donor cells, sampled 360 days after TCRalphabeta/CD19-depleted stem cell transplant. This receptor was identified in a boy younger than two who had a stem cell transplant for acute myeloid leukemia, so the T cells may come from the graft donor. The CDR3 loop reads CASSAGFGGYTF. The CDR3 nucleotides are TGTGCCAGCAGCGCAGGGTTCGGTGGCTACACCTTC.